This TCR beta chain appears in the sequencing data of a study of blood T cell repertoires in COVID-19. For the study at large: Some COVID-19 samples were acute and others convalescent; all came from the United States, Italy and Spain.

Data came from immunoSEQ multiplex PCR; TCRdb stores just in-frame clones and leaves some out. The sample consists of fewer than 70,000 clones, approximately 86% of them appearing once. There are a few counts of this clone. The germline V gene encodes CDR1 SGHRS and CDR2 YFSETQ. Germline trimming cut 9 bases from V and 5 bases from J; bases unmatched to any gene: 10. The length of the CDR3 is 14 residues. The chain recombines TRBV5-1 with TRBJ2-5; TRBD1 matches at 10 bases. This TCR came from a man between 40 and 49 years old with COVID-19, enrolled during active disease. The sample was peripheral blood. In DNA form, the CDR3 reads TGCGCCACCACGACAGGGGGCGACGAGGAGACCCAGTACTTC. This encodes CATTTGGDEETQYF.